The 32 T cell receptor beta chains below come from one sample, sequenced in a study of early T cells in non-severe SARS-CoV-2 infection listed by TCRdb under 2021. The library was prepared using 5' RACE. The sequencer was a NextSeq 500. In TCRdb, the public reads were trimmed at Q25 with fastp and aligned with MiXCR, with productive beta chains retained. Entries that share a CDR3 protein sequence are merged under the most common genes and DNA. Within this sample are around 83,000 distinct CDR3 sequences, with over 9.5% of them counted one time only. The ten largest make up around 7.5% of the sample. The sequences come from whole blood, collected at baseline. The receptors here all came from an adult who was a healthcare worker with PCR-confirmed SARS-CoV-2 infection or an uninfected control (not recorded which).

The chain employs TRBV5-1 and TRBJ2-1; D is unclear. V was shortened by 0 bases and J by 6 bases, with 4 bases between the two germline ends. CDR3 size: 12 residues. Per germline, CDR1 SGHRS and CDR2 YFSETQ. The CDR3 DNA reads TGCGCCAGCAGCTTGGAAGGCAATGAGCAGTTCTTC. Residues: CASSLEGNEQFF.

The chain has TRBV4-1 and TRBJ2-7; 8 bases are a match to TRBD1. V was pared by 2 bases and J by 5 bases, with 2 bases of the junction left unmatched. Per germline, CDR1 MGHRA and CDR2 YSYEKL. This CDR3 has 13 residues. CDR3 protein: CASSQQQGDEQYF. The DNA of the CDR3 is TGCGCCAGCAGCCAACAACAGGGGGACGAGCAGTACTTC.

The chain uses TRBV5-1 and TRBJ2-1, with 12 bases aligning to TRBD2. The CDR3 spans 15 residues. J lost 11 bases, V lost 5 bases, and 11 bases had no gene match. Germline V gene data show CDR1 as SGHRS and CDR2 as YFSETQ. CDR3 loop: CASRNGLAGPRQQFF. The CDR3 DNA reads TGCGCCAGCAGAAACGGACTAGCGGGACCCCGCCAGCAGTTCTTC.

This clonotype was picked up many times. The chain is built from TRBV12-3 or TRBV12-4 and TRBJ2-2; D is perhaps TRBD2 (5 bases). V was pared by 4 bases and J by 5 bases, with 8 bases between. This CDR3 has 13 residues. CDR3 sequence: CASSSTRTGELFF. Here the CDR3 DNA reads TGTGCCAGCAGTTCCACTAGAACCGGGGAGCTGTTTTTT.

This clonotype was counted only a few times. The chain combines TRBV13 with TRBJ2-3; TRBD1 matches at 7 bases. The CDR3 has 17 residues. Trimming cost V 4 bases and J 3 bases; bases outside gene matches: 13. Germline loops: CDR1 PRHDT, CDR2 FYEKMQ (reference sequence). The CDR3, as DNA: TGTGCCAGCAGCTCCTATAATGACAGGGTTCCGACAGATACGCAGTATTTT. Its translation: CASSSYNDRVPTDTQYF. The full variable domain, in which reference TRBV13 and TRBJ2-3 provide the parts outside the CDR3, is AAGVIQSPRHLIKEKRETATLKCYPIPRHDTVYWYQQGPGQDPQFLISFYEKMQSDKGSIPDRFSAQQFSDYHSELNMSSLELGDSALYFCASSSYNDRVPTDTQYFGPGTRLTVL.

V is TRBV28 and J is TRBJ2-1; TRBD2 matches at 11 bases. The CDR3 covers 17 residues. The J segment lost 5 bases and the V segment lost 1 base, leaving 7 bases of the junction unmatched. Looked up from germline, CDR1 is MDHEN and CDR2 is SYDVKM. The CDR3 sequence is CASSLSYGTSGHNEQFF. For the CDR3, the DNA is TGTGCCAGCAGTTTATCCTATGGGACTAGCGGTCACAATGAGCAGTTCTTC.

This clonotype was counted only a few times. The genes are TRBV10-3 and TRBJ1-5; 7 positions agree with TRBD1. CDR3 length equals 14 residues. CDR1 and CDR2 from the germline V gene are ENHRY and SYGVKD. The V gene end was trimmed by 6 bases and the J gene end by 4 bases; junction bases not matched to a gene: 6. This CDR3 is CAISPGQRNQPQHF. The CDR3 bases are TGTGCCATCAGCCCGGGACAGCGAAATCAGCCCCAGCATTTT.

The CDR3 loop is CASRDSGTYFNEQFF. CDR3 nucleotide sequence: TGTGCCAGCAGAGACAGCGGGACCTACTTCAATGAGCAGTTCTTC. The chain couples TRBV28 to TRBJ2-1; TRBD2 matches 7 bases. The CDR3 sequence is 15 residues long. The V gene end was trimmed by 6 bases and the J gene end by 6 bases; junction bases not matched to a gene: 11. The germline gives CDR1 MDHEN, CDR2 SYDVKM.

This clonotype showed up just a few times. CDR3 DNA: TGTGCCAGCAGCCTACCCTCTGCAAATGAGCAGTTCTTC. This sequence encodes CASSLPSANEQFF. The chain employs TRBV5-4 and TRBJ2-1; D remains ambiguous. Trimming removed 4 bases from V and 7 bases from J, with 12 bases in between. The CDR3 loop spans 13 amino acids. In germline, CDR1 is SGHNT, CDR2 YYREEE (reference sequence).

This clonotype was found many times. V is TRBV14 and J is TRBJ2-1, with 8 bases aligning to TRBD2. The CDR3 covers 17 residues. Germline assignment: CDR1 SGHDN and CDR2 FVKESK. V was clipped by 3 bases and J by 2 bases; unmatched bases: 9. In DNA form, the CDR3 reads TGTGCCAGCAGCCAGGACCGACTAGCGACTACCTACAATGAGCAGTTCTTC. It encodes CASSQDRLATTYNEQFF.

The chain carries TRBV11-2 and TRBJ2-7; D unresolved. The CDR3 is 15 residues long. V gave up 1 base and J gave up 0 bases, with 10 bases separating them. Germline V lookup: CDR1 SGHAT, CDR2 FQNNGV. CDR3 loop: CASSLAGPRSYEQYF. The CDR3 DNA is TGTGCCAGCAGCTTAGCTGGCCCCCGCTCCTACGAGCAGTACTTC.

The chain combines TRBV27 with TRBJ2-5; no clear D. Germline V gene lookup returns CDR1 MNHEY and CDR2 SMNVEV (reference sequence). The CDR3 consists of 17 residues. Trimming pared 5 bases from V and 3 bases from J, leaving 22 bases between. CDR3 sequence (DNA): TGTGCCAGCAGTCATATTCTACGCGGCGGCACCAAAGAGACCCAGTACTTC. Its translation is CASSHILRGGTKETQYF.

This clonotype was counted between two and nine times. This chain links TRBV11-2 with TRBJ2-5, with 8 bases matching TRBD1. In germline, CDR1 is SGHAT, CDR2 FQNNGV. The CDR3 has 15 amino acids. Unmatched junction bases numbered 6, after V lost 1 base and J lost 5 bases. The CDR3 sequence: CASSLGTGGTETQYF. As DNA, the CDR3 is TGTGCCAGCAGCTTAGGTACAGGGGGTACGGAGACCCAGTACTTC.

This clonotype was observed at least ten times. This rearrangement joins TRBV5-4 to TRBJ2-5; no firm D call. Between the trimmed V and J ends, which lost 0 bases and 2 bases, there was a span of 8 bases. The germline V gene encodes CDR1 SGHNT and CDR2 YYREEE (reference sequence). This CDR3 has 14 residues. For the CDR3, the DNA is TGTGCCAGCAGCTTGGGTTCACAACAAGAGACCCAGTACTTC. Its protein product is CASSLGSQQETQYF.

The chain couples TRBV2 to TRBJ2-6; D gene unclear. CDR3 length: 15 residues. Germline CDR1 and CDR2: SNHLY and FYNNEI. The ends were cut back, 2 bases at V and 2 bases at J, with 7 bases in the middle. The CDR3 nucleotides read TGTGCCAGCAGTGAACAGCCGCCTGGGGCCAACGTCCTGACTTTC. Residues: CASSEQPPGANVLTF.

There are a few counts of this clonotype. The chain couples TRBV7-9 to TRBJ2-2; no reliable D call. CDR3 length equals 16 residues. The V end lost 1 base, the J end lost 5 bases, and 14 bases lay between the germline ends. CDR1 and CDR2 (germline): SEHNR, FQNEAQ (reference sequence). The CDR3 reads CASSLGRPSETGELFF. The CDR3 DNA is TGTGCCAGCAGCTTAGGGCGTCCGAGCGAGACCGGGGAGCTGTTTTTT. Together with reference TRBV7-9 and TRBJ2-2, the CDR3 gives the full variable domain: DTGVSQNPRHKITKRGQNVTFRCDPISEHNRLYWYRQTLGQGPEFLTYFQNEAQLEKSRLLSDRFSAERPKGSFSTLEIQRTEQGDSAMYLCASSLGRPSETGELFFGEGSRLTVL.

This clonotype appeared a few times. This chain links TRBV20-1 with TRBJ2-1, with D uncertain. V lost 1 base, J lost 7 bases, and 17 bases lay in between. Germline loops: CDR1 DFQATT, CDR2 SNEGSKA (reference sequence). The CDR3 covers 15 residues. CDR3 DNA: TGCAGTGCTAGAGGCGCAGTCTCCCCGTGGAATGAGCAGTTCTTC. Its translation: CSARGAVSPWNEQFF.

This clonotype was observed a few times. V gene TRBV5-1 combines with J gene TRBJ2-6, with a tentative D call TRBD2 (5 bases). V was trimmed by 4 bases and J by 0 bases, leaving 8 bases between them. The CDR3 sequence is 15 residues long. Per germline, CDR1 SGHRS and CDR2 YFSETQ. Here the CDR3 DNA reads TGCGCCAGCAGCCCCGAGGGCTCTGGGGCCAACGTCCTGACTTTC. Translated: CASSPEGSGANVLTF.

This rearrangement joins TRBV27 to TRBJ1-1; D remains unclear. The CDR3 length is 16 residues. Germline lookup yields CDR1 MNHEY and CDR2 SMNVEV (reference sequence). The V and J ends lost 0 bases and 2 bases respectively, with 13 bases between them. DNA for the CDR3: TGTGCCAGCAGTTTATCGCTTTCACTAGGAAACACTGAAGCTTTCTTT. It specifies CASSLSLSLGNTEAFF.

This clonotype was seen ten or more times. This sequence joins TRBV7-3 and TRBJ2-2; no firm D call. V dropped 4 bases and J dropped 10 bases, with 10 bases sitting between them. CDR3 length equals 12 residues. Germline assignment: CDR1 SGHTA and CDR2 FQGTGA. CDR3 sequence (DNA): TGTGCCAGCAGCTACCAGTCGAAGGAGCTGTTTTTT. Amino acid sequence: CASSYQSKELFF.

CDR3 sequence (DNA): TGTGCCAGTAGTATAGGAGCGGGAGTTGTAGATGAGCAGTTCTTC. Its translation is CASSIGAGVVDEQFF. The chain is built from TRBV19 and TRBJ2-1; 8 bases are a match to TRBD2. Trimming at V came to 1 base and at J to 8 bases, leaving 7 bases not matched to a gene. Germline V gene sequence: CDR1 LNHDA, CDR2 SQIVND (reference sequence). The CDR3 consists of 15 residues.

The V gene is TRBV5-8, the J gene TRBJ1-2; D is perhaps TRBD1 (5 bases). Germline values: CDR1 SGHTS, CDR2 YDEGEE. This CDR3 is 13 amino acids long. The V end was cut by 0 bases, the J end by 4 bases, with 7 bases between. CDR3 in amino acids: CASSLARAYGYTF. Here the CDR3 DNA reads TGTGCCAGCAGCTTGGCCAGGGCCTATGGCTACACCTTC.

The chain recombines TRBV6-2 or TRBV6-3 with TRBJ2-5; 14 bases are shared with TRBD2. The germline V gene has CDR1 MNHEY and CDR2 SVGEGT. V lost 5 bases and J lost 2; bases outside the gene matches: 7. This CDR3 spans 17 amino acids. The CDR3 coding sequence is TGTGCCAGCAGTCCCCATGGGACTAGCGGGAGACAAGAGACCCAGTACTTC. It yields the protein CASSPHGTSGRQETQYF.

This clonotype was observed a few times. The chain employs TRBV27 and TRBJ2-7; possibly TRBD1 or TRBD2 for D (6 bases each). The V gene lost 7 bases and the J gene lost 3 bases, with 16 bases spanning the gap. The V gene's germline CDR1 is MNHEY and CDR2 SMNVEV (reference sequence). The CDR3 contains 14 residues. The CDR3 here is CASTKLGGIYEQYF. CDR3 coding DNA: TGTGCCAGCACCAAACTAGGGGGGATCTACGAGCAGTACTTC.

This clonotype turned up a few times. The CDR3 carries no conserved terminal phenylalanine or tryptophan, so it likely arises from a read error. No DNA is shown, since the ends of the CDR3 on it are uncertain; the CDR3 is the one TCRdb lists. The genes are TRBV4-1 and TRBJ2-1. The CDR3 totals 11 residues, both ends included. Germline CDR1 MGHRA, CDR2 YSYEKL. CDR3 sequence: CASSRSAEPLL.

The chain employs TRBV20-1 and TRBJ2-1; 7 bases map to TRBD1. The ends lost 3 bases at V and 7 bases at J; junction bases unmatched: 15. Germline CDR1 reads DFQATT; CDR2 reads SNEGSKA (reference sequence). CDR3 size: 16 residues. The CDR3 loop reads CSASFLEGADWNEQFF. The DNA of the CDR3 is TGCAGTGCTAGTTTCCTTGAGGGGGCCGATTGGAATGAGCAGTTCTTC.

This clonotype has only a few counts. The chain uses TRBV12-3 or TRBV12-4 and TRBJ1-1; D is ambiguous. V lost 2 bases, J lost 8 bases, and 9 bases lay in between. The CDR3 contains 12 residues. CDR3 DNA: TGTGCCAGCAGTTTACCAGATTTAGAAGCTTTCTTT. Translating it yields CASSLPDLEAFF.

This clonotype was detected ten times or more. V usage is TRBV10-3 and J usage is TRBJ2-1; possibly TRBD2 for D (6 bases). Trimming shortened V by 2 bases and J by 4 bases, and 12 bases separated the two germline ends. This CDR3 is built from 15 residues. Germline assignment: CDR1 ENHRY and CDR2 SYGVKD. CDR3 in DNA: TGTGCCATCAGTGAGGGAATAGCGGAATACAATGAGCAGTTCTTC. Its protein is CAISEGIAEYNEQFF.

This clonotype was found a few times. The chain employs TRBV5-6 and TRBJ1-6; 8 positions agree with TRBD1. This CDR3 is 14 amino acids long. From germline, CDR1 is SGHDT and CDR2 YYEEEE. After removal of 3 bases from V and 14 bases from J, the junction contained 10 bases not matched to a gene. The CDR3 here is CASSSRQGKFTLHF. In nucleotides, the CDR3 is TGTGCCAGCAGCTCGAGACAGGGGAAATTCACCCTCCACTTT.

This clonotype was seen at least ten times. The genes are TRBV10-3 and TRBJ2-7, with D perhaps being TRBD1 or TRBD2 (6 bases each). CDR1 is ENHRY, CDR2 SYGVKD, per germline. Trimming removed 8 bases from V and 3 bases from J, with 11 bases in between. CDR3 size: 12 residues. The CDR3: CAISEGDYEQYF. The CDR3 nucleotides read TGTGCCATCTCGGAGGGGGACTACGAGCAGTACTTC.

This clonotype was observed many times. This chain joins TRBV28 and TRBJ2-7, with TRBD1 matching over 7 bases. The CDR3 runs to 15 residues. Germline V gives CDR1 MDHEN, CDR2 SYDVKM. V shed 5 bases and J 7 bases; nucleotides not matched to a gene: 14. CDR3 residues: CASSPGTALSGEQYF. Written as DNA, the CDR3 is TGTGCCAGCAGTCCCGGGACAGCCCTTTCCGGGGAGCAGTACTTC. Combining the CDR3 with reference TRBV28 and TRBJ2-7 gives the whole variable domain DVKVTQSSRYLVKRTGEKVFLECVQDMDHENMFWYRQDPGLGLRLIYFSYDVKMKEKGDIPEGYSVSREKKERFSLILESASTNQTSMYLCASSPGTALSGEQYFGPGTRLTVT.

This clonotype was observed many times. The CDR3 DNA is TGTGCCAGCAGCCGGAGGCAACAGAACACCGGGGAGCTGTTTTTT. Its translation: CASSRRQQNTGELFF. The chain links TRBV11-2 to TRBJ2-2; a possible D gene is TRBD2 (5 bases). V lost 5 bases and J lost 1, with 11 bases in between. Germline V gives CDR1 SGHAT, CDR2 FQNNGV. CDR3 length equals 15 residues. Together with reference TRBV11-2 and TRBJ2-2, the CDR3 gives the full variable domain: EAGVAQSPRYKIIEKRQSVAFWCNPISGHATLYWYQQILGQGPKLLIQFQNNGVVDDSQLPKDRFSAERLKGVDSTLKIQPAKLEDSAVYLCASSRRQQNTGELFFGEGSRLTVL.